This TCR beta chain is drawn from a study of early T cells in non-severe SARS-CoV-2 infection. Study in general: Sequenced bulk RNA came from whole blood that was unsorted, and chains were unpaired.

Unique molecular identifier tags were affixed to discrete cDNA molecules. Each CDR3 protein gets one entry after TCRdb re-called the 5' RACE reads with MiXCR. The sample comprises roughly 45,000 distinct CDR3 sequences, roughly 12% of which are singletons, and roughly a fifth rests with the top ten. This clonotype was counted a few times. CDR1 is DFQATT, CDR2 SNEGSKA, per germline (reference sequence). This CDR3 is built from 15 residues. V was clipped by 5 bases and J by 8 bases; unmatched bases: 15. The chain carries TRBV20-1 and TRBJ2-1; 7 positions agree with TRBD1. The TCR comes from an adult who was a healthcare worker with PCR-confirmed SARS-CoV-2 infection or an uninfected control (not recorded which). Material for sequencing was whole blood. This chain's CDR3 is CSALSRGRGLDEQFF. The CDR3 coding sequence is TGCAGTGCTCTCTCTCGGGGCAGGGGGTTGGATGAGCAGTTCTTC.